This passage covers 25 T cell receptor beta chains from one sample sequenced in a study of T-cell memory formation after mild COVID-19. MiXCR was run by TCRdb on the 5' RACE reads, yielding one entry per CDR3 protein. The repertoire holds approximately 290,000 distinct CDR3 sequences, with approximately 15% as singletons. Sequenced input: PBMCs or a T cell subset sorted from them (not recorded which). These receptors were taken from a man in his late teens or twenties who had mild COVID-19 (a few samples of this study predate the infection). Cell type and time point are not known.

The V call is TRBV11-2, the J call TRBJ1-6, with TRBD1 matching over 9 bases. The CDR3 consists of 18 residues. Unmatched junction bases numbered 14, after V lost 5 bases and J lost 6 bases. The germline CDR1 and CDR2 sequences are SGHAT and FQNNGV. CDR3: CASSHGPGQGPINSPLHF. DNA of the CDR3: TGTGCCAGCAGCCACGGGCCGGGACAGGGACCGATTAATTCACCCCTCCACTTT.

This clonotype was counted many times. The chain uses TRBV6-2 or TRBV6-3 and TRBJ2-3, with 8 bases that match TRBD2. V lost 5 bases, J lost 4 bases, and 8 bases stayed unmatched. CDR3 length equals 15 residues. The germline CDR1 and CDR2 sequences are MNHEY and SVGEGT. CDR3: CASSATGLVPDTQYF. Here the CDR3 DNA reads TGTGCCAGCAGTGCAACGGGACTAGTCCCAGATACGCAGTATTTT.

This clonotype was detected many times. The chain joins TRBV29-1 to TRBJ2-2; 7 bases match TRBD1. Per germline, CDR1 SQVTM and CDR2 ANQGSEA. V dropped 7 bases and J dropped 4; count of bases not matched to a gene: 24. CDR3 size: 19 residues. The CDR3 spells CSAYLKSRGSTSLTGELFF. CDR3 DNA: TGCAGCGCCTACCTTAAAAGCAGGGGGAGTACCAGCCTCACCGGGGAGCTGTTTTTT.

This clonotype was counted only a few times. V and J are TRBV28 and TRBJ2-3; unclear D gene. Trimming stripped 10 bases from V and 0 bases from J, with 20 bases between. Germline loops: CDR1 MDHEN, CDR2 SYDVKM. This CDR3 region has 16 residues. CDR3 sequence reads: CATVPMMGFSTDTQYF. The CDR3 DNA follows: TGTGCCACCGTACCGATGATGGGCTTCAGCACAGATACGCAGTATTTT.

The chain combines TRBV10-3 with TRBJ2-5; 9 nucleotides agree with TRBD1. V was clipped by 8 bases and J by 3 bases; unmatched bases: 4. The CDR3 covers 13 residues. Per germline, CDR1 ENHRY and CDR2 SYGVKD. The CDR3 sequence: CAIGRTGEETQYF. For the CDR3, the DNA is TGTGCCATCGGAAGGACAGGGGAAGAGACCCAGTACTTC.

V usage is TRBV5-4 and J usage is TRBJ2-3; D is ambiguous. Trimming pared 6 bases from V and 0 bases from J, leaving 17 bases between. The CDR3 sequence is 16 residues long. Germline loops: CDR1 SGHNT, CDR2 YYREEE (reference sequence). CDR3 nucleotides: TGTGCCAGCACCCCTTCTCGGGCGCTTAGCACAGATACGCAGTATTTT. Translating gives CASTPSRALSTDTQYF.

This clonotype was observed a few times. This sequence joins TRBV27 and TRBJ1-2; possibly TRBD1 for D (6 bases). The CDR3 sequence is 14 residues long. Germline values: CDR1 MNHEY, CDR2 SMNVEV (reference sequence). V lost 5 bases to trimming and J lost 7 bases, with 17 bases between them. The CDR3 is CASSRQRGGSGYTF. The DNA of the CDR3 is TGTGCCAGCAGTCGACAGAGGGGGGGCTCTGGCTACACCTTC.

The chain uses TRBV20-1 and TRBJ1-2, with D perhaps matching TRBD1 (5 bases). This CDR3 has 11 residues. Germline V gene lookup returns CDR1 DFQATT and CDR2 SNEGSKA (reference sequence). The CDR3 DNA reads TGCACCTCCGCAGGGCACTATGGCTACACCTTC. It translates to CTSAGHYGYTF.

The chain recombines TRBV5-1 with TRBJ2-1; D is perhaps TRBD2 (5 bases). This CDR3 contains 15 residues. Trimming stripped 1 base from V and 1 base from J, with 9 bases between. Per the germline V gene, CDR1 is SGHRS and CDR2 is YFSETQ. The CDR3 DNA is TGCGCCAGCAGCTTGTTCCCGGGGTCCTACAATGAGCAGTTCTTC. Translated: CASSLFPGSYNEQFF.

This clonotype was seen more than once but under ten times. The V call is TRBV5-1, the J call TRBJ1-1; D unclear. Between the trimmed V and J ends, which lost 4 bases and 1 base, there was a span of 14 bases. This CDR3 is built from 15 residues. From germline, CDR1 is SGHRS and CDR2 YFSETQ. In DNA, the CDR3 is TGCGCCAGCAGCCCAAACACGGAATCGAACACTGAAGCTTTCTTT. The encoded protein is CASSPNTESNTEAFF.

In its sample, this clonotype was seen a few times. V gene TRBV5-1 combines with J gene TRBJ1-1, with D tentatively TRBD1 (5 bases). Germline CDR1 and CDR2: SGHRS and YFSETQ. V shed 5 bases and J shed 5 bases, with 13 bases lying between them. The CDR3 sequence is 13 residues long. Here the CDR3 DNA reads TGCGCCAGCAGATTACAGGAGGGAACTGAAGCTTTCTTT. It codes for CASRLQEGTEAFF.

This clonotype has ten or more counts. The rearrangement uses TRBV6-6 and TRBJ2-7, with 8 nucleotides matching TRBD2. The J segment lost 6 bases and the V segment lost 0 bases, leaving 7 bases of the junction unmatched. Germline lookup yields CDR1 MNHNY and CDR2 SVGAGI (reference sequence). The CDR3 has 15 amino acids. The chain's CDR3 is CASSYSNAGGPEQYV. The CDR3 nucleotides are TGTGCCAGCAGTTACTCGAACGCGGGGGGCCCCGAGCAGTACGTC.

The CDR3 DNA is TGCGCCAGCAGCTTGAAGGGGGGCGCCGGGGCTAATGAAAAACTGTTTTTT. This translates into CASSLKGGAGANEKLFF. The genes are TRBV5-1 and TRBJ1-4; maybe TRBD1 (6 bases). Germline CDR1 is SGHRS and CDR2 is YFSETQ. This CDR3 contains 17 residues. Trimming removed 1 base from V and 3 bases from J, with 16 bases in between.

The table lists this clonotype with a few counts. The rearrangement joins TRBV27 to TRBJ1-5; D is perhaps TRBD1 (5 bases). Germline values: CDR1 MNHEY, CDR2 SMNVEV (reference sequence). With 5 bases removed from V and 5 bases from J, the gap between germline ends came to 13 bases. This CDR3 is 14 amino acids long. The CDR3 DNA reads as TGTGCCAGCAGTACCAGGGTTCCCGATCAGCCCCAGCATTTT. It translates to CASSTRVPDQPQHF.

This clonotype has at least ten counts. The V gene is TRBV12-3 or TRBV12-4, the J gene TRBJ2-4, with a tentative D call TRBD1 (6 bases). V gave up 4 bases and J gave up 0 bases, with 7 bases separating them. The CDR3 is 14 residues long. For the CDR3, the DNA is TGTGCCAGCAGTTCAGGGGTAGCCAAAAACATTCAGTACTTC. The encoded protein is CASSSGVAKNIQYF.

This clonotype turned up a few times. The CDR3 sequence: CASSFTANTGELFF. CDR3 bases: TGTGCCAGCAGTTTCACGGCGAACACCGGGGAGCTGTTTTTT. This rearrangement joins TRBV12-3 or TRBV12-4 to TRBJ2-2; no reliable D call. This CDR3 is built from 14 residues. Between the trimmed V and J ends, which lost 3 bases and 0 bases, there was a span of 5 bases.

The rearrangement joins TRBV6-2 or TRBV6-3 to TRBJ1-2, with D perhaps TRBD1 (5 bases). V lost 5 bases and J lost 7, with 11 bases in between. CDR3 length: 12 residues. The germline V gene encodes CDR1 MNHEY and CDR2 SVGEGT. CDR3 sequence reads: CASSLGLGGYTF. CDR3 DNA sequence: TGTGCCAGCAGTCTGGGACTCGGTGGCTACACCTTC.

The rearrangement uses TRBV15 and TRBJ2-5, with 8 positions matching TRBD1. The CDR3 spans 15 residues. Germline CDR1 and CDR2: LNHNV and YYDKDF (reference sequence). After removal of 3 bases from V and 4 bases from J, the junction contained 7 bases not matched to a gene. The CDR3 loop reads CATSRSGGAGETQYF. CDR3 sequence (DNA): TGTGCCACCAGCAGGTCAGGGGGCGCGGGAGAGACCCAGTACTTC.

The table lists this clonotype with a few counts. The rearrangement links TRBV3-1 to TRBJ2-3, with D perhaps TRBD1 or TRBD2 (5 bases each). Germline V CDR1 and CDR2: LGHDT, YNNKEL (reference sequence). V was pared by 3 bases and J by 0 bases, with 10 bases between. This CDR3 spans 15 amino acids. This chain's CDR3 is CASSQGDYSTDTQYF. Written as DNA, the CDR3 is TGTGCCAGCAGCCAGGGGGATTATAGCACAGATACGCAGTATTTT.

In its sample, this clonotype was seen a few times. The CDR3 DNA is TGTGCCAGCAGCGTAGATCTACACAACGAAGCTTTCTTT. Encoded protein: CASSVDLHNEAFF. This chain connects TRBV9 to TRBJ1-1, with no clear D. The V gene's germline CDR1 is SGDLS and CDR2 YYNGEE. This CDR3 comprises 13 residues. V was clipped by 0 bases and J by 8 bases, with 11 bases between them.

This clonotype appeared once. The rearrangement joins TRBV20-1 to TRBJ2-3, with D maybe TRBD1 (8 bases). Germline V CDR1 and CDR2: DFQATT, SNEGSKA (reference sequence). CDR3 size: 18 residues. Trimming removed 2 bases at V and 5 bases at J, with 26 bases between. CDR3 protein: CSARLGQGGRGVEDTQYF. The CDR3 DNA sequence: TGCAGTGCTAGACTAGGACAGGGAGGACGGGGGGTCGAAGATACGCAGTATTTT.

This clonotype was observed at least ten times. This sequence joins TRBV20-1 and TRBJ1-3; no definite D call. This CDR3 spans 15 amino acids. Trimming shortened V by 5 bases and J by 4 bases, and 18 bases separated the two germline ends. Germline V gene lookup returns CDR1 DFQATT and CDR2 SNEGSKA (reference sequence). The CDR3: CSASSPEPVGNTIYF. CDR3 sequence (DNA): TGCAGTGCTTCCTCACCCGAGCCAGTCGGAAACACCATATATTTT.

This clonotype has a handful of counts. This chain links TRBV4-2 with TRBJ2-4, with D uncertain. The V end lost 3 bases, the J end lost 9 bases, and 6 bases lay between the germline ends. This CDR3 region has 11 residues. CDR1 LGHNA and CDR2 YNFKEQ come from the germline V gene. As DNA, the CDR3 is TGTGCCAGCAGCCAGGGCAGCATTCAGTACTTC. Translation gives CASSQGSIQYF.

This clonotype was counted only a few times. The V and J genes are TRBV7-8 and TRBJ1-6, with a tentative D call TRBD1 (5 bases). CDR3 length: 15 residues. With 5 bases removed from V and 6 bases from J, the gap between germline ends came to 14 bases. Germline CDR1 and CDR2: SGHVS and FQNEAQ. The chain's CDR3 is CASSLSPGGNSPLHF. The CDR3, as DNA: TGTGCCAGCAGCCTTAGCCCGGGGGGTAATTCACCCCTCCACTTT.

This clonotype was counted ten times or more. The rearrangement joins TRBV2 to TRBJ1-2, with D unclear. Deletions cut 3 bases from V and 5 bases from J, with 7 bases between. CDR3 length: 12 amino acids. The germline V gene has CDR1 SNHLY and CDR2 FYNNEI. The CDR3 reads CASSENGYGYTF. The CDR3, as DNA: TGTGCCAGCAGTGAGAATGGTTATGGCTACACCTTC.